This note documents a single T cell receptor beta chain sequence. This specimen comes from a study of blood T cell repertoires in COVID-19. Study at large: Samples taken during acute and convalescent COVID-19 were collected in the United States, Italy and Spain.

Grouping used clinical history reported by participants in a survey and questionnaire. Sequenced by immunoSEQ multiplex PCR; TCRdb stores in-frame clones only, minus some. The sample lists more than 300,000 clones, 92% occurring once. The CDR3 covers 16 residues. After removal of 3 bases from V and 7 bases from J, the junction contained 8 bases not matched to a gene. In germline, CDR1 is KGHSH, CDR2 LQKENI. The V and J genes are TRBV18 and TRBJ2-3; TRBD1 aligns across 12 bases. The sequence came from a woman aged 25 to 45 who had recovered from COVID-19. What was sequenced was PBMCs or T cells enriched from blood (not recorded which). CDR3 coding DNA: TGTGCCAGCTCACCGGGTGGGACAGGGGGCCGAAATACGCAGTATTTT. It translates to CASSPGGTGGRNTQYF.